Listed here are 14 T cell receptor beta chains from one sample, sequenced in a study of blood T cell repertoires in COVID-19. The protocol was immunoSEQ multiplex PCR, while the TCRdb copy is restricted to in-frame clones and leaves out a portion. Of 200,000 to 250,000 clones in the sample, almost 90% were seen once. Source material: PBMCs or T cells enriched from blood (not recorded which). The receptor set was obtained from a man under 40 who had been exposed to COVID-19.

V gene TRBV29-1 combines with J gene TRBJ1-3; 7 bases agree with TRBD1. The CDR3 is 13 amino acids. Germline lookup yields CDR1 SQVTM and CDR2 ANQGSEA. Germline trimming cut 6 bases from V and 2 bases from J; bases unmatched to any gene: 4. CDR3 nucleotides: TGCAGCGTCGCCAGGGGGACTGGAAACACCATATATTTT. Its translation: CSVARGTGNTIYF.

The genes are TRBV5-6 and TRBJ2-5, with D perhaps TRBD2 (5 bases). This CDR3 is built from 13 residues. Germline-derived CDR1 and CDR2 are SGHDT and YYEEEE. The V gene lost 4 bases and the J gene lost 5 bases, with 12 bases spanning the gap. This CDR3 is CASSHEGLETQYF. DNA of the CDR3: TGTGCCAGCAGCCATGAGGGCCTGGAGACCCAGTACTTC.

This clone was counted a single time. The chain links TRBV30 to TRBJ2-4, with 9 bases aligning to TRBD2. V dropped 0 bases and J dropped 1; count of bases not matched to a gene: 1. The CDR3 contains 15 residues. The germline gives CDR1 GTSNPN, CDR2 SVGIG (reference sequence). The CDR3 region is CAWSVTSGAKNIQYF. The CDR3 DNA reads TGTGCCTGGAGTGTTACTAGCGGGGCCAAAAACATTCAGTACTTC.

CDR3 bases: TGTGCCAGCAGCTCAAAACCGGCTGGAAACACCATATATTTT. Residues: CASSSKPAGNTIYF. This chain joins TRBV5-6 and TRBJ1-3, with D uncertain. The ends were cut back, 3 bases at V and 2 bases at J, with 9 bases in the middle. This CDR3 comprises 14 residues. CDR1 is SGHDT and CDR2 is YYEEEE in the germline V gene.

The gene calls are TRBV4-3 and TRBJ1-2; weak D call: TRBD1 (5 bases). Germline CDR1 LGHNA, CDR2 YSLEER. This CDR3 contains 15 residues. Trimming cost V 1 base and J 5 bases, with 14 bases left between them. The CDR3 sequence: CASSQVKGARYGYTF. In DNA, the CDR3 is TGCGCCAGCAGCCAAGTCAAAGGGGCTCGGTATGGCTACACCTTC.

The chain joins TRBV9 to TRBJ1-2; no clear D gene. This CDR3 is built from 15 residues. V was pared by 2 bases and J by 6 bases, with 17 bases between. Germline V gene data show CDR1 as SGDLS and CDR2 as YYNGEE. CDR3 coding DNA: TGTGCCAGCAGCGTTTTGGACGGAGGCTGGAATGGCTACACCTTC. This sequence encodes CASSVLDGGWNGYTF.

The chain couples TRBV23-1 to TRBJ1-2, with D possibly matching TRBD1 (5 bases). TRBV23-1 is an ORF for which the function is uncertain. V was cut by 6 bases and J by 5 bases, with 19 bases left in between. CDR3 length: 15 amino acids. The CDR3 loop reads CASRFLGGRQYGYTF. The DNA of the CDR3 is TGCGCCAGCAGATTTCTCGGGGGAAGACAGTATGGCTACACCTTC.

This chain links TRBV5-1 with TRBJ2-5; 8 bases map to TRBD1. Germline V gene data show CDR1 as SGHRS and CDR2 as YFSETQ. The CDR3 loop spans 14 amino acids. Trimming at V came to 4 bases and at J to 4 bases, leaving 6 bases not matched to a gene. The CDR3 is CASSPGQGRETQYF. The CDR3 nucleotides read TGCGCCAGCAGCCCTGGACAGGGACGAGAGACCCAGTACTTC. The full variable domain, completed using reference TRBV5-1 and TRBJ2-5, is KAGVTQTPRYLIKTRGQQVTLSCSPISGHRSVSWYQQTPGQGLQFLFEYFSETQRNKGNFPGRFSGRQFSNSRSEMNVSTLELGDSALYLCASSPGQGRETQYFGPGTRLLVL.

The CDR3 sequence: CAISAEGLYEQYF. The CDR3 nucleotides are TGTGCCATCAGTGCGGAGGGACTCTACGAGCAGTACTTC. The V and J genes are TRBV10-3 and TRBJ2-7; TRBD2 might be the D (6 bases). CDR3 length equals 13 residues. Trimming left V 4 bases short and J 3 bases short, with 10 bases between. Germline assignment: CDR1 ENHRY and CDR2 SYGVKD.

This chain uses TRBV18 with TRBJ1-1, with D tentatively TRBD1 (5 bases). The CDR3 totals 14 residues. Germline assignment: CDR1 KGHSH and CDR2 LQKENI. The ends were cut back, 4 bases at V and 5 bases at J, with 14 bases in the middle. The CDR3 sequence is CASSQLAGDTEAFF. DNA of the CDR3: TGTGCCAGCTCACAATTAGCGGGGGATACTGAAGCTTTCTTT.

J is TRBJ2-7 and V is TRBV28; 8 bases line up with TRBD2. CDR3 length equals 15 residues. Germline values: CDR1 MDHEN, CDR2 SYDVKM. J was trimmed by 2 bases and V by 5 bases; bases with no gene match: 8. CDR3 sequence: CASSESGLGTYEQYF. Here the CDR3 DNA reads TGTGCCAGCAGTGAGTCGGGACTAGGAACCTACGAGCAGTACTTC.

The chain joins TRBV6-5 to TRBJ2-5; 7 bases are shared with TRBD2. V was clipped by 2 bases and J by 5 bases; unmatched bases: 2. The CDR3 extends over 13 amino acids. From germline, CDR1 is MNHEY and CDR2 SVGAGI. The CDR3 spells CASSYGGEETQYF. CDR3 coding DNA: TGTGCCAGCAGTTACGGGGGGGAGGAGACCCAGTACTTC.

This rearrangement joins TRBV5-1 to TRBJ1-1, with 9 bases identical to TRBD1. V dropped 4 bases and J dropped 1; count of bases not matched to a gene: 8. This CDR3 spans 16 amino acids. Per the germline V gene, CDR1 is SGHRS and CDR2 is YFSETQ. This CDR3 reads CASSTTGTGWNTEAFF. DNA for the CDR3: TGCGCCAGCAGCACTACCGGGACAGGGTGGAACACTGAAGCTTTCTTT.

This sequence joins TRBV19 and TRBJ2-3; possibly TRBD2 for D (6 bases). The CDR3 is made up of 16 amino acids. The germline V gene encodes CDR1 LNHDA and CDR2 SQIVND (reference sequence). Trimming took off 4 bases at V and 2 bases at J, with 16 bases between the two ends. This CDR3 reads CASSTPNRDSTDTQYF. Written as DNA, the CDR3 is TGTGCCAGTAGTACTCCAAACCGGGACTCCACAGATACGCAGTATTTT.